What follows describes a single T cell receptor (beta chain). Its antigen is unidentified. TCRdb's table, derived via immunoSEQ multiplex PCR, lists solely in-frame clones and lacks some. The sample carries approximately 11,000 clones, roughly 89% recorded once. This record comes from a study of T cells in pancreatic ductal adenocarcinoma. Study findings and constraints: The resected cohort was biased toward the minority with early-stage disease.

The CDR3 is 14 residues long. Germline CDR1 SGHRS, CDR2 YFSETQ. V was clipped by 0 bases and J by 2 bases, with 6 bases between them. Selected pancreatic ductal adenocarcinoma patients had undergone surgery without neoadjuvant therapy. The TCR was taken from a human donor with pancreatic ductal adenocarcinoma. Material for sequencing was PBMCs. The chain joins TRBV5-1 to TRBJ1-3; D is unclear. CDR3 region: CASSLEAAGNTIYF. The DNA for the CDR3 is TGCGCCAGCAGCTTGGAGGCAGCTGGAAACACCATATATTTT. The full variable domain, its missing parts supplied by reference TRBV5-1 and TRBJ1-3, is KAGVTQTPRYLIKTRGQQVTLSCSPISGHRSVSWYQQTPGQGLQFLFEYFSETQRNKGNFPGRFSGRQFSNSRSEMNVSTLELGDSALYLCASSLEAAGNTIYFGEGSWLTVV.